These T cell receptor beta chains were read from a single sample in a study of blood T cells in healthy people across ages. TCRdb fed the 5' RACE reads into MiXCR, producing one record per CDR3 protein. The sample consists of fewer than 1,000,000 distinct CDR3 sequences, approximately 44% of them appearing once. The sample comprised blood. These receptors were collected from a man aged 55 to 69 in good health. Both conserved end residues are part of each CDR3. The D gene is left open where the match is weak. Clone size is not always given. Where it is, it says once, few, many or a class for expanded clones.

D	V	J	size	CDR3	DNA
-	TRBV29-1	TRBJ1-1	-	CSGIRDEATEAFF	TGCAGCGGAATCAGGGACGAGGCTACTGAAGCTTTCTTT
-	TRBV20-1	TRBJ1-4	-	CSARDRSQGLEKLFF	TGCAGTGCTAGAGATAGGTCGCAGGGTCTTGAAAAACTGTTTTTT
-	TRBV6-5	TRBJ1-1	-	CASSSPGYRDTEAFF	TGTGCCAGCAGTTCCCCAGGGTATAGGGACACTGAAGCTTTCTTT
-	TRBV5-1	TRBJ1-1	-	CASSLEDQNTEAFF	TGCGCCAGTAGCTTGGAGGATCAGAACACTGAAGCTTTCTTT
TRBD1	TRBV5-5	TRBJ2-7	-	CASRGYGTGGTEQYF	TGTGCCAGCAGGGGATACGGGACAGGGGGTACCGAGCAGTACTTC
TRBD2	TRBV6-2/TRBV6-3	TRBJ2-1	-	CASSYSPSGGYEQFF	TGTGCCAGCAGTTACTCCCCTAGCGGGGGGTATGAGCAGTTCTTC
TRBD1	TRBV3-1	TRBJ2-7	-	CASRQGAAYEQYF	TGTGCCAGCCGACAGGGGGCTGCCTACGAGCAGTACTTC
-	TRBV28	TRBJ2-7	-	CASTPTLRAGIYEQYF	TGTGCCAGCACCCCAACACTCAGGGCGGGAATCTACGAGCAGTACTTC
-	TRBV6-5	TRBJ2-1	-	CASRPLIGDAYNERFF	TGTGCAAGCAGACCCTTGATTGGGGACGCCTACAATGAGCGGTTCTTC
-	TRBV11-2	TRBJ2-7	-	CASSFRDTGYNEQYF	TGTGCCAGCAGTTTCCGGGACACTGGATACAATGAGCAGTACTTC
-	TRBV2	TRBJ2-7	-	CASRLGSGVYEQYF	TGTGCCAGCAGGCTGGGATCTGGGGTCTACGAGCAGTACTTC
-	TRBV28	TRBJ2-3	few	CASIRGGVRGTDTQYF	TGTGCCAGCATTAGAGGGGGGGTCAGGGGGACAGATACGCAGTATTTT
-	TRBV20-1	TRBJ2-7	-	CSAPRGGAPYEQYF	TGCAGTGCTCCCCGAGGGGGGGCACCCTACGAGCAGTACTTC
TRBD1	TRBV20-1	TRBJ2-5	-	CSGSGTGSQETQYF	TGCAGTGGTTCCGGGACAGGTTCCCAAGAGACCCAGTACTTC
-	TRBV7-2	TRBJ2-5	-	CASSLETRGGTQYF	TGTGCCAGCAGCTTAGAGACTCGCGGCGGGACCCAGTACTTC
-	TRBV29-1	TRBJ2-7	few	CSGGGGVFNEQYF	TGCAGCGGGGGAGGCGGGGTGTTCAATGAGCAGTACTTC
TRBD1	TRBV5-1	TRBJ1-1	few	CASSAGTGFTEAFF	TGCGCCAGCAGCGCCGGGACAGGATTCACTGAAGCTTTCTTT
-	TRBV27	TRBJ2-3	once	CASTLGLTSTDTQYF	TGTGCCAGCACCTTAGGGCTCACGAGCACAGATACGCAGTATTTT
-	TRBV2	TRBJ2-3	-	CATKFGRGADTQYF	TGTGCCACCAAATTTGGACGGGGCGCAGATACGCAGTATTTT
TRBD1	TRBV3-1	TRBJ2-7	-	CASSQGLASTGFYEQYF	TGTGCCAGCAGCCAAGGACTGGCTTCGACAGGGTTCTACGAGCAGTACTTC
-	TRBV29-1	TRBJ2-5	few	CSVIGTFGETQYF	TGCAGCGTTATCGGGACTTTTGGGGAGACCCAGTACTTC
-	TRBV6-6	TRBJ1-2	-	CAIRGGLGSPCGYTF	TGTGCCATTCGGGGGGGATTGGGCAGCCCCTGTGGCTACACCTTC
TRBD1	TRBV12-3/TRBV12-4	TRBJ1-2	few	CASSFGQGRNYTF	TGTGCCAGCAGTTTCGGACAGGGCCGAAACTACACCTTC
-	TRBV29-1	TRBJ1-2	-	CSVAPVGAGTRFNYGYTF	TGCAGCGTTGCCCCCGTGGGTGCGGGGACTCGCTTTAACTATGGCTACACCTTC
TRBD1	TRBV10-2	TRBJ2-1	once	CASSRDSNNEQFF	TGCGCCAGCAGCCGGGACAGTAACAATGAGCAGTTCTTC
TRBD2	TRBV12-3/TRBV12-4	TRBJ2-3	few	CASSQVAGGHTDTQYF	TGTGCCAGCAGTCAGGTAGCGGGGGGACACACAGATACGCAGTATTTT
-	TRBV20-1	TRBJ2-1	-	CSARGEAHSYNEQFF	TGCAGTGCTAGAGGGGAGGCACATTCCTACAATGAGCAGTTCTTC
TRBD1	TRBV28	TRBJ2-7	few	CASRPQGAVPYEQYF	TGTGCCAGCAGACCACAGGGGGCGGTCCCCTACGAGCAGTACTTC
-	TRBV20-1	TRBJ2-3	few	CSGARSPADTQYF	TGCAGTGGGGCACGGTCCCCCGCAGATACGCAGTATTTT
TRBD2	TRBV28	TRBJ2-7	-	CASSLGGPGTSGGSYEQYF	TGTGCCAGCAGTTTGGGAGGGCCGGGGACTAGCGGGGGCTCCTACGAGCAGTACTTC
-	TRBV10-2	TRBJ2-1	few	CASKKGGIRDEQFF	TGCGCCAGCAAGAAGGGGGGAATTAGGGATGAGCAGTTCTTC
TRBD1	TRBV10-2	TRBJ2-3	few	CASSAPTGSDTQYF	TGCGCCAGCAGTGCCCCGACAGGGTCAGATACGCAGTATTTT
TRBD2	TRBV11-1	TRBJ2-5	-	CASSPRRLAAKETQYF	TGTGCCAGCAGCCCCAGGCGGCTAGCGGCTAAAGAGACCCAGTACTTC